Each of the 4 T cell receptor beta chains below was sequenced from the same sample in a study of blood T cell repertoires in COVID-19. Here immunoSEQ multiplex PCR was the method, and the copy in TCRdb shows in-frame clones only, minus some. The table shows under 450,000 clones, with roughly 92% occurring only once. The sequenced sample was PBMCs or T cells enriched from blood (not recorded which). The source of these receptors is a woman between 35 and 50 years old who had been exposed to COVID-19.

The chain employs TRBV10-3 and TRBJ2-5, with 9 positions matching TRBD1. This CDR3 comprises 14 residues. The ends lost 6 bases at V and 3 bases at J; junction bases unmatched: 5. From germline, CDR1 is ENHRY and CDR2 SYGVKD. The DNA of the CDR3 is TGTGCCATCAGGGGGGACAGGGAGAAAGAGACCCAGTACTTC. It encodes CAIRGDREKETQYF.

The CDR3 DNA reads as TGTGCCAGTAACGCAATCCCAGGGGCCCCCTACGAGCAGTACTTC. It specifies CASNAIPGAPYEQYF. The genes are TRBV19 and TRBJ2-7; D is perhaps TRBD1 (6 bases). The ends were cut back, 7 bases at V and 2 bases at J, with 18 bases in the middle. The CDR3 is 15 amino acids. Germline CDR1 LNHDA, CDR2 SQIVND (reference sequence).

CDR3 in DNA: TGTGCCAGCAGCGGGGGGTATCGGTATGGCTACACCTTC. The encoded protein is CASSGGYRYGYTF. This sequence joins TRBV5-6 and TRBJ1-2; tentatively, D is TRBD1 (5 bases). Trimming pared 4 bases from V and 5 bases from J, leaving 12 bases between. Germline values: CDR1 SGHDT, CDR2 YYEEEE. The length of the CDR3 is 13 residues.

The V and J genes are TRBV4-1 and TRBJ1-3; D gene unclear. Germline lookup yields CDR1 MGHRA and CDR2 YSYEKL. The CDR3 is 18 amino acids. Trimming removed 0 bases from V and 0 bases from J, with 15 bases in between. CDR3 protein: CASSQEATIDGSGNTIYF. The CDR3 nucleotides read TGCGCCAGCAGCCAAGAGGCTACTATAGACGGCTCTGGAAACACCATATATTTT.